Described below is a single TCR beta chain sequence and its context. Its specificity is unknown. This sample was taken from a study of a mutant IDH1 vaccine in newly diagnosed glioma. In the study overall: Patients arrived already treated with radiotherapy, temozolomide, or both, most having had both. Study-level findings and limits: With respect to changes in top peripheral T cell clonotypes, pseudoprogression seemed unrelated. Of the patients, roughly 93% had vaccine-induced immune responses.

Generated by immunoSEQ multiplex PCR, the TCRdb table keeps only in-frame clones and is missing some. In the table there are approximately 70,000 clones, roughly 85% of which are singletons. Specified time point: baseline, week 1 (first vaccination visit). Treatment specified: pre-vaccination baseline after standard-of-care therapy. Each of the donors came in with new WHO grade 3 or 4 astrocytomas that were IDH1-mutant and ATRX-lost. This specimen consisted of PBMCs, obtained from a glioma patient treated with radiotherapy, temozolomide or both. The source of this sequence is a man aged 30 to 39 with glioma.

The CDR3, as DNA: TGTGCCAGCAGAGGTACTCAGGCGGGTGGCTACACCTTC. Amino acids: CASRGTQAGGYTF. The V call is TRBV6-1, the J call TRBJ1-2; no firm D call. The V gene's germline CDR1 is MNHNS and CDR2 SASEGT. V shed 6 bases and J shed 7 bases, with 15 bases lying between them. This CDR3 spans 13 amino acids.